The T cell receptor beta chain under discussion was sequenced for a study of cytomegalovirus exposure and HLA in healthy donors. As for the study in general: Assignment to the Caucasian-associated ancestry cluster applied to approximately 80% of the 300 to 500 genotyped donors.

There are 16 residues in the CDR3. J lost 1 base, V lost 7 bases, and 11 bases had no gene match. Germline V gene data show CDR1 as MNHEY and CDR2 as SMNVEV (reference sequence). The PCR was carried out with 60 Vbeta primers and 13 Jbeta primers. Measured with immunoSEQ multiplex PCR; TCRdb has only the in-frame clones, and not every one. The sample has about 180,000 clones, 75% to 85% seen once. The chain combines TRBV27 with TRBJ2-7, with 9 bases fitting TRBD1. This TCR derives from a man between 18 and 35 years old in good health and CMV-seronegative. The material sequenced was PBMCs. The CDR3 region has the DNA TGTGCCAGCAACAGATTCCGGACAGGGGCTTCCTACGAGCAGTACTTC. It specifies CASNRFRTGASYEQYF.